Each of the 5 T cell receptor beta chains below was sequenced from the same sample in a study of T-cell memory formation after mild COVID-19 (dated by TCRdb to about 2021). To prepare the library, 5' RACE was applied. TCRdb lists the instrument as Illumina NovaSeq 6000. The public sequencing data were trimmed at Q25 with fastp and processed into clonotypes with MiXCR by TCRdb, which kept only in-frame beta chains. A single entry per CDR3 protein holds the most common genes and DNA from its merged rows. This sample is represented by a few hundred thousand distinct CDR3 sequences; roughly 27% of them were singletons. The ten top clones hold 10% to 12% of the sample. Material for sequencing was PBMCs or a T cell subset sorted from them (not recorded which). Receptors originate from an adult woman who had mild COVID-19 (a few samples of this study predate the infection). The sample titles of this study are shuffled in the database, so cell type and time point are left out; the donor was told from shared clones.

In DNA form, the CDR3 reads TGTGCCAGCGTCCGGGACAGGGTTGGGACTGAAGCTTTCTTT. Its protein is CASVRDRVGTEAFF. V gene TRBV6-5 combines with J gene TRBJ1-1; 9 positions agree with TRBD1. The CDR3 runs 14 residues. V shed 8 bases, J shed 5 bases, and the junction held 9 bases outside the gene matches. Germline assignment: CDR1 MNHEY and CDR2 SVGAGI.

This clonotype was counted between two and nine times. The rearrangement uses TRBV20-1 and TRBJ1-1; no reliable D call. This CDR3 is built from 17 residues. The germline V gene has CDR1 DFQATT and CDR2 SNEGSKA (reference sequence). Between the trimmed V and J ends, which lost 5 bases and 0 bases, there was a span of 22 bases. CDR3 protein: CSAREPGRSLLNTEAFF. The DNA of the CDR3 is TGCAGTGCTCGCGAACCGGGTCGAAGCCTTTTGAACACTGAAGCTTTCTTT.

In regard to this clonotype: At one boundary the junction diverges from the germline segment, which might be a read error. This rearrangement joins TRBV12-3 or TRBV12-4 to TRBJ1-2, with 10 bases aligning to TRBD1. The CDR3 sequence is 14 residues long. CDR3 residues: CASRPGQGRHGYTF. CDR3 DNA sequence: TGTGCTAGCAGACCGGGACAGGGGAGGCATGGCTACACCTTC.

This clonotype was seen a few times. The chain carries TRBV2 and TRBJ2-5; 7 bases match TRBD1. In germline, CDR1 is SNHLY, CDR2 FYNNEI. The CDR3 is made up of 16 amino acids. V dropped 3 bases and J dropped 1; count of bases not matched to a gene: 8. CDR3 nucleotides: TGTGCCAGCAGTGAGTTGGTAGACAGGGTCCAAGAGACCCAGTACTTC. It specifies CASSELVDRVQETQYF.

This clonotype was counted a single time. J is TRBJ1-3 and V is TRBV3-1, with D unresolved. Germline loops: CDR1 LGHDT, CDR2 YNNKEL (reference sequence). V lost 4 bases, J lost 4 bases, and 8 bases lay in between. This CDR3 contains 13 residues. As DNA, the CDR3 is TGTGCCAGCAGCCGGGTTGAGGGAAACACCATATATTTT. Translated: CASSRVEGNTIYF.